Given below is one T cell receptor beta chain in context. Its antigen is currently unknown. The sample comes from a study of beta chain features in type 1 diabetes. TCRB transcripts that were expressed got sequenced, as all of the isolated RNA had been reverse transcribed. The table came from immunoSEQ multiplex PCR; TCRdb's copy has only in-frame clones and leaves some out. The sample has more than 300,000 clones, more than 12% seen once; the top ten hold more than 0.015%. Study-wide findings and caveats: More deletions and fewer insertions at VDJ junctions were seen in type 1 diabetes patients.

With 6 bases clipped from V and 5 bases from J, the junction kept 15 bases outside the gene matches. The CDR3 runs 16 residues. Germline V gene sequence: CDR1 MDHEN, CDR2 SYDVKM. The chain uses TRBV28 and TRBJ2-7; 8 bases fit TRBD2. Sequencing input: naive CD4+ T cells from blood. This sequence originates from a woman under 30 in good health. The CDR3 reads CASSPTGAGDFHEQYF. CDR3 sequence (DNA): TGTGCCAGCAGCCCGACAGGAGCGGGAGACTTCCACGAGCAGTACTTC.